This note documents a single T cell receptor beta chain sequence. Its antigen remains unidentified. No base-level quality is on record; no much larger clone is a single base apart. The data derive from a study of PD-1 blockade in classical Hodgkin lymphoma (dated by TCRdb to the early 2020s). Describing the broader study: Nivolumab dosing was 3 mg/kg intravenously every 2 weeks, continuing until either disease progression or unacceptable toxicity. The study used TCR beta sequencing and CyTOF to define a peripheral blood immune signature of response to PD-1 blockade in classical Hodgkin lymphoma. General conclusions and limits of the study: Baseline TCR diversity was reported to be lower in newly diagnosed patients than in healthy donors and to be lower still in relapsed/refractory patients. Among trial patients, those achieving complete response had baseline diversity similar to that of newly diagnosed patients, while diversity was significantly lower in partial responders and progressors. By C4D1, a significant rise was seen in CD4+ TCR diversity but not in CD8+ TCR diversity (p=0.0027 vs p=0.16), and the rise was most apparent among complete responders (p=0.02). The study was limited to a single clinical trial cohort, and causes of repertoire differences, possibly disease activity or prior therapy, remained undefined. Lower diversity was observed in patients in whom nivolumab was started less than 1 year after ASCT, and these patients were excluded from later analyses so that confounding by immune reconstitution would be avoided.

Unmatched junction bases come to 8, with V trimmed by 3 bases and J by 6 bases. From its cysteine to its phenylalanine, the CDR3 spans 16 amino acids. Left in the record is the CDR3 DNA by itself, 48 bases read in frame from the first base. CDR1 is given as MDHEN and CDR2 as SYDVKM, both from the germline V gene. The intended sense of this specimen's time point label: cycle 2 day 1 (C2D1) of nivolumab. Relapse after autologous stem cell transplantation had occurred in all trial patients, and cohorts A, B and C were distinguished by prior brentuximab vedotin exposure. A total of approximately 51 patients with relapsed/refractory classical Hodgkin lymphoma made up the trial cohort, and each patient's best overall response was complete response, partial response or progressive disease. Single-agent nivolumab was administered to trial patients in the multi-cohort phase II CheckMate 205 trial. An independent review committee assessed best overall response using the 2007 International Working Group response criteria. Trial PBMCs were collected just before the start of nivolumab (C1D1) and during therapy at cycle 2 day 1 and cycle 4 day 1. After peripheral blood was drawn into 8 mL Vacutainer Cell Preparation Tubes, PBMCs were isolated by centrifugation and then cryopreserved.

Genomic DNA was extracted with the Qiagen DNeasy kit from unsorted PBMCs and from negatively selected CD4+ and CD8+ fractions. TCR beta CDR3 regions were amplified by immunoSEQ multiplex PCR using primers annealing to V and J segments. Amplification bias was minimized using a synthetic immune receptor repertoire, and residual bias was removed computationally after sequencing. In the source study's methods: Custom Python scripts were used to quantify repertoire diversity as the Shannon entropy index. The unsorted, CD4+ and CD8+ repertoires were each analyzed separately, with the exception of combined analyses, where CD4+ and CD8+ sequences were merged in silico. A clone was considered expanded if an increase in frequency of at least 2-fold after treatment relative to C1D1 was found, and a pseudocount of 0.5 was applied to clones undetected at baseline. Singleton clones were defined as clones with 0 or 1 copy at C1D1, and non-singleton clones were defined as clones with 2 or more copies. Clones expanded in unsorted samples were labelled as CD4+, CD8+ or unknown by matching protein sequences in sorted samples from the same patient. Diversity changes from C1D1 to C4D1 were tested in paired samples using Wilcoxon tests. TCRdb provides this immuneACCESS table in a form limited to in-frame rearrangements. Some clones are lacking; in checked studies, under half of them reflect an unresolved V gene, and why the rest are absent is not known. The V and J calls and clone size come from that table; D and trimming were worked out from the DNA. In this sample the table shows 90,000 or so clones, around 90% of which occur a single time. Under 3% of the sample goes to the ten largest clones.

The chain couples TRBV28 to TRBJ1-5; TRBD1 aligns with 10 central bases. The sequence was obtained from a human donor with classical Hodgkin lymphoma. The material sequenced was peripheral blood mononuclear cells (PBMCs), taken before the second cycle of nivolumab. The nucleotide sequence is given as TGTGCCAGCAGTTTGTCGGGACAGGGGATGGGTCAGCCCCAGCATTTT. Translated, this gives CASSLSGQGMGQPQHF.